This T cell receptor (beta chain) appears in the sequencing data of a study of blood T cell repertoires in COVID-19. Study in general: The study drew acute and convalescent COVID-19 samples from the United States, Italy and Spain.

The repertoire was sequenced with immunoSEQ multiplex PCR; TCRdb's copy has only in-frame clones and lacks some. The data contain about 160,000 clones, approximately 80% of them singletons. CDR1 and CDR2 from the germline V gene are ENHRY and SYGVKD. The CDR3 consists of 16 residues. The V segment lost 4 bases and the J segment 6 bases; nucleotides outside the gene matches: 9. The chain uses TRBV10-3 and TRBJ2-7; 13 bases map to TRBD2. This clonotype originated in a woman aged 35 to 49 with COVID-19, enrolled during active disease. The material sequenced was peripheral blood. The CDR3: CAISGSPGLAGFEQYF. The CDR3 region has the DNA TGTGCCATCAGTGGGTCTCCGGGACTAGCGGGATTCGAGCAGTACTTC.